This T cell receptor beta chain emerged from a study of T cell clonotyping in hematopoietic cell transplantation. General study findings and limits: After transplant, recipient diversity fell while pathologically expanded clonotypes grew through day 180.

V lost 9 bases and J lost 8; bases outside the gene matches: 5. Germline values: CDR1 ENHRY, CDR2 SYGVKD. This CDR3 is built from 13 residues. On this clone: Its antigen is undetermined.

Assay: immunoSEQ multiplex PCR; the TCRdb copy retains only in-frame clones and omits some. The repertoire has over 7,500 clones, about 97% of them found once; the top ten carry about 2.6%. Material: peripheral blood mononuclear cells, obtained 100 days after allogeneic stem cell transplant. The rearrangement joins TRBV10-3 to TRBJ1-6, with 9 bases identical to TRBD1. The clonotype originates from a male patient between 60 and 69 years old who had an allogeneic stem cell transplant from a related donor, so the T cells may come from the graft donor. Some clones in this sample may be carry-over from other donors' samples. In nucleotides, the CDR3 is TGTGCCATTCCCCGACAGGGGGATTCACCCCTCCACTTT. It codes for CAIPRQGDSPLHF.